This section outlines one T cell receptor (beta chain) sequence together with its context. Its specificity is not known. A multiplex PCR was run with 60 Vbeta primers and 13 Jbeta primers. Repertoires were generated with immunoSEQ multiplex PCR, while TCRdb's copy carries only in-frame clones and drops some. The sample has some 97,000 clones, 75% to 85% seen once. These data are taken from a study of cytomegalovirus exposure and HLA in healthy donors. General study points: Presence/absence analyses assumed roughly uniform sequencing depth across donors. Another analysis was done later, and it associated over 15,000 TCR beta sequences with HLA alleles at 0.05 false discovery rate. TCR beta chains numbering more than 150 were designated cytomegalovirus-associated.

Germline V gives CDR1 LNHDA, CDR2 SQIVND (reference sequence). CDR3 length: 15 amino acids. Trimming pared 0 bases from V and 8 bases from J, leaving 16 bases between. The sequenced sample consisted of PBMCs. The receptor comes from a female donor in good health and CMV-seropositive. J is TRBJ1-2 and V is TRBV19; D gene ambiguous. CDR3 sequence reads: CASSIDEGLFGGYTF. DNA of the CDR3: TGTGCCAGTAGTATAGACGAAGGACTGTTCGGGGGCTACACCTTC.